Listed below are T cell receptor beta chains from one sample, sequenced in a study of blood T cell repertoires in COVID-19. Measured with immunoSEQ multiplex PCR; TCRdb has only the in-frame clones, and not every one. Of around 320,000 clones listed, about 90% are singletons. Sequencing was done on a sample of peripheral blood. These TCRs come from a woman between 25 and 40 years old with COVID-19, enrolled during active disease. CDR3s include the opening cysteine and the closing phenylalanine or tryptophan. The D gene is left open where the match is weak. Rows may omit the clone size; those that give it use once, few, many or a size class.

D gene	V gene	J gene	clone size	CDR3 protein	CDR3 DNA
TRBD1	TRBV2	TRBJ2-7	-	CATAKLPRDRDEQYF	TGTGCCACCGCAAAACTCCCCCGGGACAGGGACGAGCAGTACTTC
-	TRBV3-1/TRBV3-2	TRBJ1-2	-	CASSLLRSLPHHGYTF	TGTGCCAGCAGCCTCCTACGATCCTTGCCCCATCATGGCTACACCTTC
TRBD1	TRBV18	TRBJ1-2	-	CASSPGQGDGYTF	TGTGCCAGCTCACCGGGACAGGGTGATGGCTACACCTTC
-	TRBV7-9	TRBJ2-2	once	CASSPPLSATGELFF	TGTGCCAGCAGCCCCCCGCTCAGCGCCACCGGGGAGCTGTTTTTT
-	TRBV7-2	TRBJ2-7	-	CASSLGGSYYEQYF	TGTGCCAGCAGCTTAGGAGGGTCCTACTACGAGCAGTACTTC
-	TRBV12-3/TRBV12-4	TRBJ2-3	-	CASTWTETTQYF	TGTGCCAGCACTTGGACTGAAACTACGCAGTATTTT
TRBD1	TRBV5-1	TRBJ1-2	-	CASSLKDRGNYGYTF	TGCGCCAGCAGCCTGAAGGACAGGGGTAACTATGGCTACACCTTC
-	TRBV4-1	TRBJ1-2	-	CASSQTAQRDYGYTF	TGCGCCAGCAGCCAAACGGCACAGCGGGACTATGGCTACACCTTC
-	TRBV2	TRBJ1-5	-	CASAGFNPGQGSNQPQHF	TGTGCCAGTGCGGGGTTCAATCCAGGGCAGGGAAGCAATCAGCCCCAGCATTTT
-	TRBV4-3	TRBJ1-1	-	CASSQTQEGEGMNTEAFF	TGCGCCAGCAGCCAAACCCAGGAGGGTGAGGGAATGAACACTGAAGCTTTCTTT
TRBD2	TRBV5-4	TRBJ2-7	-	CASSPGTSGGRSYEQYF	TGTGCCAGCAGCCCGGGAACTAGCGGGGGGCGTAGCTACGAGCAGTACTTC
-	TRBV28	TRBJ2-3	-	CASSRAGSGTDTQYF	TGTGCCAGCAGCCGAGCTGGGAGTGGCACAGATACGCAGTATTTT
-	TRBV19	TRBJ2-7	-	CASSSFYSKPSYEQYF	TGTGCCAGTAGTTCCTTTTACTCAAAACCCTCCTACGAGCAGTACTTC
TRBD1	TRBV6-5	TRBJ1-1	-	CASSRDRRNTEAFF	TGTGCCAGCAGCCGGGACAGGCGGAACACTGAAGCTTTCTTT
-	TRBV27	TRBJ1-5	-	CASSFLSEANQPQHF	TGTGCCAGCAGTTTTCTATCAGAGGCCAATCAGCCCCAGCATTTT
-	TRBV27	TRBJ2-2	once	CASSLWSDTGELFF	TGTGCCAGCAGTTTATGGTCGGACACCGGGGAGCTGTTTTTT
TRBD2	TRBV4-1	TRBJ2-1	-	CASRASGGRLNEQFF	TGCGCCAGCAGGGCCAGCGGGGGTCGACTCAATGAGCAGTTCTTC
-	TRBV29-1	TRBJ2-1	-	CSVEIYSYNEQFF	TGCAGCGTTGAAATCTACTCCTACAATGAGCAGTTCTTC
TRBD2	TRBV19	TRBJ2-2	few	CASSIRASGGAGTGELFF	TGTGCCAGTAGTATAAGAGCTAGCGGGGGGGCCGGCACCGGGGAGCTGTTTTTT
-	TRBV19	TRBJ1-4	-	CASSRFGANEKLFF	TGTGCCAGTAGTAGATTCGGAGCTAATGAAAAACTGTTTTTT
TRBD2	TRBV5-1	TRBJ2-1	-	CASSLEAGGRNEQFF	TGCGCCAGCAGCTTGGAGGCGGGGGGGCGCAATGAGCAGTTCTTC
-	TRBV7-2	TRBJ1-2	-	CASSFLGGNGYTF	TGTGCCAGCAGCTTTCTGGGGGGGAATGGCTACACCTTC
-	TRBV7-8	TRBJ1-4	-	CASSAMDGSDSTNEKLFF	TGTGCCAGCAGCGCCATGGACGGTAGCGATTCAACTAATGAAAAACTGTTTTTT
-	TRBV27	TRBJ2-3	-	CASSNAPSRVDTQYF	TGTGCCAGCAGTAACGCCCCTTCACGGGTTGATACGCAGTATTTT
-	TRBV27	TRBJ1-1	once	CASSPKNLRNTEAFF	TGTGCCAGCAGTCCCAAGAATTTGAGGAACACTGAAGCTTTCTTT
-	TRBV3-1/TRBV3-2	TRBJ2-5	-	CASSQAVGGRVAAQYF	TGTGCCAGCAGCCAAGCTGTAGGCGGCAGGGTGGCGGCCCAGTACTTC
-	TRBV5-6	TRBJ1-6	-	CASSLSLTNSPLHF	TGTGCCAGCAGCTTAAGTCTAACTAATTCACCCCTCCACTTT
-	TRBV5-1	TRBJ1-1	-	CASSLGTVRTEAFF	TGCGCCAGCAGCTTGGGGACAGTGAGGACTGAAGCTTTCTTT
-	TRBV5-1	TRBJ1-4	-	CASSSPREGGKLFF	TGCGCCAGCAGCTCCCCACGGGAAGGTGGAAAACTGTTTTTT
-	TRBV5-6	TRBJ1-2	-	CASSFILRSNYGYTF	TGTGCCAGCAGCTTCATTCTGCGGAGTAACTATGGCTACACCTTC
TRBD1	TRBV25-1	TRBJ1-3	few	CASSRLNRGSGNTIYF	TGTGCCAGCAGCCGCCTTAACAGGGGTTCTGGAAACACCATATATTTT
TRBD1	TRBV5-6	TRBJ1-2	-	CASSPQGATGYTF	TGTGCCAGCAGCCCACAGGGGGCGACTGGCTACACCTTC
-	TRBV11-2	TRBJ1-2	-	CASSPPRAGRGYTF	TGTGCCAGCAGCCCCCCCAGGGCAGGGAGGGGCTACACCTTC
TRBD2	TRBV27	TRBJ2-7	-	CASSPGLAGYEQYF	TGTGCCAGCAGTCCCGGGCTAGCGGGGTACGAGCAGTACTTC
TRBD1	TRBV7-7	TRBJ2-1	-	CASSPDRGLYNEQFF	TGTGCCAGCAGCCCGGACAGGGGCCTCTACAATGAGCAGTTCTTC
-	TRBV4-2	TRBJ1-2	few	CASSQGAGARYGYTF	TGTGCCAGCAGCCAAGGCGCGGGGGCGAGGTATGGCTACACCTTC
-	TRBV3-1/TRBV3-2	TRBJ1-4	-	CASSQAFPTNEKLFF	TGTGCCAGCAGCCAAGCGTTTCCAACTAATGAAAAACTGTTTTTT
TRBD1	TRBV30	TRBJ1-1	medium-sized	CAWSTGTGVGEAFF	TGTGCCTGGAGTACCGGGACAGGGGTGGGTGAAGCTTTCTTT
-	TRBV3-1/TRBV3-2	TRBJ1-6	-	CASSQRARSSYNSPLHF	TGTGCCAGCAGCCAGCGGGCAAGAAGCTCCTATAATTCACCCCTCCACTTT